What follows are 32 T cell receptor beta chains derived from one specimen sequenced in a study of T cell clonality in common variable immunodeficiency. The antigens of these receptors remain unknown. Generated by immunoSEQ multiplex PCR, the TCRdb table keeps only in-frame clones and is missing some. The sample includes around 9,600 clones, none of them occurring once. Study findings and constraints: Reportedly, TCR beta sequences from common variable immunodeficiency showed fewer deletions and N-nucleotide insertions.

The sample taken for sequencing was peripheral blood mononuclear cells. Receptors were obtained from a human donor with common variable immunodeficiency.

This clone was counted at least ten times. The sequence runs out 3 residues before the end of the CDR3; the remainder is reconstructed from the germline J gene. The chain couples TRBV5-1 to TRBJ1-2; 8 nucleotides line up with TRBD1. The CDR3 consists of 14 residues. Looked up from germline, CDR1 is SGHRS and CDR2 is YFSETQ. CDR3 region: CASSDPGQVLSYTF. The part of the CDR3 DNA that was read is TGCGCCAGCAGCGATCCGGGACAGGTGCTTAGC.

This clone was seen repeatedly, ten times or more. The sequence runs out 3 residues before the end of the CDR3; the remainder is reconstructed from the germline J gene. The chain recombines TRBV5-1 with TRBJ2-3; D unresolved. Trimming took 1 base from V and 2 from J, leaving 11 bases between them. The CDR3 totals 15 residues. The germline gives CDR1 SGHRS, CDR2 YFSETQ. The CDR3 here is CASSLNVADTDTQYF. The covered CDR3 bases are TGCGCCAGCAGCTTGAACGTGGCCGACACAGATACG.

At least ten counts were recorded for this clone. Read sequence stops 3 residues before the CDR3 end, and the germline J gene provides the missing end. The V call is TRBV11-2, the J call TRBJ2-7, with 9 bases matching TRBD1. The germline gives CDR1 SGHAT, CDR2 FQNNGV. The CDR3 length is 15 residues. V shed 8 bases and J 2 bases; nucleotides not matched to a gene: 10. The CDR3 bases that were read are TGTGCCAGCCGATTACGGGGGACAGGGACCTACGAG. The encoded protein is CASRLRGTGTYE. The whole CDR3 protein reads CASRLRGTGTYEQYF.

In this sample, this clone is medium-sized. The read gets to within 3 residues of the CDR3 end, and the germline J gene fills in the rest. V is TRBV20-1 and J is TRBJ2-1; 8 bases are a match to TRBD2. The CDR3 sequence is 18 residues long. The J segment lost 1 base and the V segment lost 7 bases, leaving 18 bases of the junction unmatched. Germline values: CDR1 DFQATT, CDR2 SNEGSKA (reference sequence). This CDR3 reads CSGGKWSSGGHSYNEQFF. The CDR3 bases that were read are TGCAGTGGTGGCAAATGGTCCAGCGGGGGACATTCCTACAATGAG.

In this sample, this clone turned up many times. CDR3 sequence: CASSSGTGSLYEQYF. The covered CDR3 bases are TGCGCCAGCAGCTCAGGGACAGGGAGTCTCTACGAG. The chain has TRBV5-1 and TRBJ2-7, with 9 bases identical to TRBD1. Read sequence stops 3 residues before the CDR3 end, and the germline J gene provides the missing end. The CDR3 contains 15 residues. The V and J ends lost 3 bases and 3 bases, in that order; junction bases with no gene match: 7. CDR1 SGHRS and CDR2 YFSETQ come from the germline V gene. The full variable domain, completed using reference TRBV5-1 and TRBJ2-7, is KAGVTQTPRYLIKTRGQQVTLSCSPISGHRSVSWYQQTPGQGLQFLFEYFSETQRNKGNFPGRFSGRQFSNSRSEMNVSTLELGDSALYLCASSSGTGSLYEQYFGPGTRLTVT.

Judged by abundance, this clone is medium-sized. The read terminates 3 residues before the CDR3 end, so the remaining end is supplied by the germline J gene. This sequence joins TRBV6-2 or TRBV6-3 and TRBJ1-1; tentatively, D is TRBD1 (6 bases). The V and J ends lost 2 bases and 6 bases respectively, with 13 bases between them. The CDR3 runs 14 residues. Germline lookup yields CDR1 MNHEY and CDR2 SVGEGT. The sequenced part of the CDR3 DNA is TGTGCCAGCAGTTACGATACAGGGAATCCTGAA. It yields the protein CASSYDTGNPE. The whole CDR3 protein is CASSYDTGNPEAFF.

This clone showed up many times. Sequencing ends 3 residues short of the CDR3 end; the germline J gene provides the rest. The V gene is TRBV19, the J gene TRBJ2-7; perhaps TRBD1 as D (6 bases). The CDR3 length is 15 residues. Germline CDR1 reads LNHDA; CDR2 reads SQIVND (reference sequence). Trimming removed 1 base at V and 4 bases at J, with 14 bases between. The covered CDR3 bases are TGTGCCAGTAGTATAGTTTCGGGACACTTATACGAG. The encoded protein is CASSIVSGHLYE. From start to end, the CDR3 is CASSIVSGHLYEQYF.

In this sample, this clone turned up many times. The CDR3 extends 3 residues past the end of the read, so its final part is completed from the germline J gene. The chain links TRBV7-9 to TRBJ1-1; D gene unclear. This CDR3 contains 13 residues. CDR1 is SEHNR, CDR2 FQNEAQ, per germline (reference sequence). The CDR3: CASSLEAGREAFF. CDR3 DNA (partial): TGTGCCAGCAGCTTAGAGGCGGGGAGGGAA.

This clone appeared many times. Sequencing ends 3 residues short of the CDR3 end; the germline J gene provides the rest. This rearrangement joins TRBV7-2 to TRBJ1-5; D uncertain. Deletions cut 1 base from V and 5 bases from J, with 12 bases between. The CDR3 sequence is 15 residues long. Germline V CDR1 and CDR2: SGHTA, FQGNSA. The chain's CDR3 is CASSLGGYSHQPQHF. CDR3 DNA (partial): TGTGCCAGCAGCTTAGGAGGGTATAGTCATCAGCCC.

At least ten counts were recorded for this clone. The read ends 3 residues shy of where the CDR3 ends; the end is completed using the germline J gene. The gene calls are TRBV3-1 (or the pseudogene TRBV3-2) and TRBJ2-7, with 9 bases lining up with TRBD1. The CDR3 runs 16 residues. Per the germline V gene, CDR1 is LGHDT and CDR2 is YNNKEL (reference sequence). Losses at the gene ends were 1 base for V and 4 bases for J; bases not matched to a gene: 8. The CDR3 sequence is CASSQVLQGASYEQYF. The part of the CDR3 DNA that was read is TGTGCCAGCAGCCAAGTATTACAGGGGGCCTCATACGAG.

This clone came up many times. The read finishes 3 residues shy of the CDR3 end, and the germline J gene is used to complete it. V usage is TRBV5-6 and J usage is TRBJ1-4, with D unclear. CDR1 and CDR2 from the germline V gene are SGHDT and YYEEEE. V lost 4 bases and J 5 bases, leaving 9 bases between the germline ends. The CDR3 is made up of 13 amino acids. CDR3 sequence: CASSGYRNEKLFF. The covered CDR3 bases are TGTGCCAGCAGCGGCTACAGAAATGAAAAA.

This clone showed up many times. The sequence runs out 3 residues before the end of the CDR3; the remainder is reconstructed from the germline J gene. The chain couples TRBV7-8 to TRBJ1-1; the D is unclear. This CDR3 is built from 16 residues. The V gene's germline CDR1 is SGHVS and CDR2 FQNEAQ. V was trimmed by 5 bases and J by 0 bases, leaving 16 bases between them. CDR3 DNA, as far as it was read: TGTGCCAGCAGCGCTTGGGCCCTAGCCATGAACACTGAA. Translated: CASSAWALAMNTE. In full, the CDR3 is CASSAWALAMNTEAFF.

This clone was seen many times. This chain's CDR3 is CASRPTSFAYEQYF. The DNA read from the CDR3 is TGTGCCAGCAGACCCACTAGTTTCGCCTACGAG. The chain couples TRBV5-6 to TRBJ2-7, with TRBD2 as a possible D gene (5 bases). The read is 3 residues too short to cover the CDR3 end, so that end is filled in from the germline J gene. V lost 5 bases to trimming and J lost 2 bases, with 14 bases between them. The CDR3 length is 14 residues. From germline, CDR1 is SGHDT and CDR2 YYEEEE.

This clone was detected many times. From the germline J gene comes the end of the CDR3, since the read stops 3 residues before it. The V call is TRBV28, the J call TRBJ1-1, with TRBD1 matching 9 bases. The CDR3 extends over 15 amino acids. The germline CDR1 and CDR2 sequences are MDHEN and SYDVKM. Trimming cost V 6 bases and J 1 base; bases outside gene matches: 6. CDR3: CASRENRGPNTEAFF. The part of the CDR3 DNA that was read is TGTGCCAGCAGAGAAAACAGGGGGCCGAACACTGAA.

This clone was detected a few times. A much larger clone differs by one base, so this may be a read error. The CDR3 end falls 3 residues outside the read, so it is completed with the germline J gene. The rearrangement uses TRBV19 and TRBJ1-4; 7 bases are a match to TRBD1. The CDR3 has 14 residues. Germline V gene lookup returns CDR1 LNHDA and CDR2 SQIVND (reference sequence). The CDR3 region is CASSWDRTKEKLFF. CDR3 DNA (partial): TGTGCCAGTAGTTGGGACAGAACTAAGGAAAAA. The complete variable domain, with remaining parts taken from reference TRBV19 and TRBJ1-4, reads DGGITQSPKYLFRKEGQNVTLSCEQNLNHDAMYWYRQDPGQGLRLIYYSQIVNDFQKGDIAEGYSVSREKKESFPLTVTSAQKNPTAFYLCASSWDRTKEKLFFGSGTQLSVL.

This clone was counted many times. The CDR3 extends 3 residues past the end of the read, so its final part is completed from the germline J gene. V usage is TRBV2 and J usage is TRBJ1-6; D is unclear. This CDR3 region has 15 residues. V was cut by 4 bases and J by 0 bases, with 7 bases left in between. CDR1 SNHLY and CDR2 FYNNEI come from the germline V gene. CDR3 bases read: TGTGCCAGCAGTGCACAGAGCTCCTATAATTCACCC. This encodes CASSAQSSYNSP. The whole CDR3 is CASSAQSSYNSPLHF.

In its sample, this clone was seen many times. Read sequence stops 3 residues before the CDR3 end, and the germline J gene provides the missing end. The V and J genes are TRBV6-1 and TRBJ2-7, with 8 bases identical to TRBD1. From germline, CDR1 is MNHNS and CDR2 SASEGT. CDR3 length equals 14 residues. Trimming removed 4 bases from V and 1 base from J; junction bases left unmatched: 3. CDR3 sequence: CASSARTGSYEQYF. The CDR3 DNA, read in part, is TGTGCCAGCAGTGCCCGGACAGGGTCCTACGAG.

This clone is medium-sized. Read coverage stops 3 residues before the CDR3 terminus; the germline J gene supplies the remainder. This rearrangement joins TRBV18 to TRBJ2-4, with 7 bases fitting TRBD2. From germline, CDR1 is KGHSH and CDR2 LQKENI. J was trimmed by 4 bases and V by 3 bases; bases with no gene match: 15. This CDR3 contains 18 residues. CDR3 DNA, as far as it was read: TGTGCCAGCTCACCCTCTACCTCGAAAAGCGGGGTGAAAAACATT. This sequence encodes CASSPSTSKSGVKNI. The whole CDR3 protein is CASSPSTSKSGVKNIQYF.

This clone was seen repeatedly, ten times or more. The CDR3 is CAISESPGDRGTHGYTF. CDR3 DNA (partial): TGTGCCATCAGTGAGTCCCCGGGAGACAGGGGGACACATGGC. The chain joins TRBV10-3 to TRBJ1-2; 9 bases agree with TRBD1. The CDR3 extends 3 residues past the end of the read, so its final part is completed from the germline J gene. Per the germline V gene, CDR1 is ENHRY and CDR2 is SYGVKD. Unmatched junction bases numbered 11, after V lost 0 bases and J lost 6 bases. The CDR3 runs to 17 residues.

This clone was seen repeatedly, ten times or more. The read is 3 residues too short to cover the CDR3 end, so that end is filled in from the germline J gene. J is TRBJ2-4 and V is TRBV14; perhaps TRBD2 as D (6 bases). V shed 0 bases and J shed 0 bases, with 15 bases lying between them. Germline lookup yields CDR1 SGHDN and CDR2 FVKESK. This CDR3 contains 18 residues. CDR3 amino acids: CASSQDHGAGGAKNIQYF. The sequenced CDR3 bases are TGTGCCAGCAGCCAAGATCATGGTGCCGGGGGAGCCAAAAACATT.

This clone was observed at least ten times. Read sequence stops 3 residues before the CDR3 end, and the germline J gene provides the missing end. This sequence joins TRBV7-3 and TRBJ2-7; TRBD2 matches at 9 bases. This CDR3 is built from 15 residues. Germline CDR1 and CDR2: SGHTA and FQGTGA. The trim removed 0 bases at V and 0 bases at J, leaving 0 bases unmatched. The CDR3 bases that were read are TGTGCCAGCAGCTTAACTAGCGGGAGCTCCTACGAG. Translated: CASSLTSGSSYE. The entire CDR3 reads CASSLTSGSSYEQYF.

This clone has ten or more counts. The read falls 3 residues short of the CDR3 end, and the missing part is taken from the germline J gene. The chain recombines TRBV6-2 or TRBV6-3 with TRBJ2-7; D gene ambiguous. CDR1 and CDR2 from the germline V gene are MNHEY and SVGEGT. The CDR3 is made up of 15 amino acids. Trimming stripped 5 bases from V and 3 bases from J, with 17 bases between. This chain's CDR3 is CASSTLSFSGYEQYF. CDR3 DNA, as far as it was read: TGTGCCAGCAGTACACTTTCTTTTTCGGGCTACGAG.

This clone came up many times. Sequencing ends 3 residues short of the CDR3 end; the germline J gene provides the rest. V and J are TRBV2 and TRBJ2-3, with TRBD2 matching over 15 bases. Germline V gene data show CDR1 as SNHLY and CDR2 as FYNNEI. Germline trimming cut 4 bases from V and 5 bases from J; bases unmatched to any gene: 7. This CDR3 comprises 17 residues. The CDR3 spells CASSVGLAGGPQDTQYF. CDR3 DNA, as far as it was read: TGTGCCAGCAGTGTCGGACTAGCGGGGGGGCCTCAAGATACG.

This clone was observed many times. The read ends 3 residues shy of where the CDR3 ends; the end is completed using the germline J gene. The genes are TRBV20-1 and TRBJ1-6; a possible D gene is TRBD1 (5 bases). Germline V gene data show CDR1 as DFQATT and CDR2 as SNEGSKA (reference sequence). The CDR3 extends over 15 amino acids. Trimming took 1 base from V and 6 from J, leaving 13 bases between them. This CDR3 reads CSARAGAGINSPLHF. The sequenced part of the CDR3 DNA is TGCAGTGCTAGAGCTGGGGCAGGCATTAATTCACCC.

This clone was counted at least ten times. With the read ending 3 residues before the CDR3 end, the germline J gene is used to fill in that end. The V and J genes are TRBV2 and TRBJ2-7; D might be TRBD1 (5 bases). Deletions cut 2 bases from V and 2 bases from J, with 10 bases between. This CDR3 comprises 14 residues. The germline V gene has CDR1 SNHLY and CDR2 FYNNEI. CDR3 DNA (partial): TGTGCCAGCAGTGAATGGGGCCGCACCTACGAG. Translation: CASSEWGRTYE. The whole CDR3 protein reads CASSEWGRTYEQYF.

This clone occurred many times. Coverage ceases 3 residues before the CDR3 finishes, and the germline J gene fills in the end. This chain uses TRBV5-1 with TRBJ1-2; possible D gene TRBD1, 5 bases. The V gene's germline CDR1 is SGHRS and CDR2 YFSETQ. The CDR3 length is 12 residues. Trimming cost V 3 bases and J 4 bases, with 7 bases left between them. This CDR3 is CASSWGSYGYTF. Incomplete CDR3 DNA: TGCGCCAGCAGCTGGGGCAGCTATGGC.

This clone was recorded many times. The read stops 3 residues short of the end of the CDR3; the missing end is completed from the germline J gene. The chain carries TRBV2 and TRBJ2-5, with D perhaps matching TRBD2 (6 bases). The CDR3 runs 14 residues. CDR1 is SNHLY and CDR2 is FYNNEI in the germline V gene. V was trimmed by 8 bases and J by 5 bases, leaving 18 bases between them. The CDR3 is CASQELAILETQYF. The DNA read from the CDR3 is TGTGCCAGCCAGGAACTAGCTATCTTGGAGACC.

This clone was counted ten times or more. From the germline J gene comes the end of the CDR3, since the read stops 3 residues before it. J is TRBJ1-2 and V is TRBV30; TRBD1 agrees at 7 bases. The CDR3 spans 13 residues. Germline assignment: CDR1 GTSNPN and CDR2 SVGIG (reference sequence). The covered CDR3 bases are TGTGCCTGGAGTGTACAGGGGACCTGGGGC. Its translation: CAWSVQGTWG. The entire CDR3 sequence reads CAWSVQGTWGYTF.

This clone was detected ten times or more. The read halts 3 residues ahead of the CDR3 end, with the missing end drawn from the germline J gene. V is TRBV19 and J is TRBJ1-2; possibly TRBD1 for D (6 bases). CDR1 and CDR2 from the germline V gene are LNHDA and SQIVND (reference sequence). The CDR3 contains 14 residues. Trimming took off 4 bases at V and 4 bases at J, with 13 bases between the two ends. The CDR3 bases that were read are TGTGCCAGTAGTAACCCGGGACACGCCTATGGC. Amino acid sequence: CASSNPGHAYG. The whole CDR3 sequence is CASSNPGHAYGYTF. Full variable domain (missing parts from reference TRBV19 and TRBJ1-2): DGGITQSPKYLFRKEGQNVTLSCEQNLNHDAMYWYRQDPGQGLRLIYYSQIVNDFQKGDIAEGYSVSREKKESFPLTVTSAQKNPTAFYLCASSNPGHAYGYTFGSGTRLTVV.

This clone is labeled as medium-sized. Sequencing ends 3 residues short of the CDR3 end; the germline J gene provides the rest. The J gene is TRBJ2-3, the V gene TRBV2; TRBD2 matches at 12 bases. Trimming at V came to 6 bases and at J to 6 bases, leaving 7 bases not matched to a gene. This CDR3 has 15 residues. Germline loops: CDR1 SNHLY, CDR2 FYNNEI. The DNA read from the CDR3 is TGTGCCAGCAGGCAGACTAGCGGGAGATCTGATACG. Encoded protein: CASRQTSGRSDT. The complete CDR3 sequence is CASRQTSGRSDTQYF.

This clone qualifies as medium-sized. The DNA read from the CDR3 is TGCGCCAGCAGCTTGGCTACTTTGGTCACCGGGGAG. Its protein product is CASSLATLVTGE. From start to end, the CDR3 is CASSLATLVTGELFF. The J gene is TRBJ2-2, the V gene TRBV5-1, with D hard to call. The read finishes 3 residues shy of the CDR3 end, and the germline J gene is used to complete it. The V gene's germline CDR1 is SGHRS and CDR2 YFSETQ. Trimming stripped 0 bases from V and 4 bases from J, with 10 bases between. The CDR3 consists of 15 residues.

Many counts were recorded for this clone. The CDR3 goes on 3 residues after the read ends, and that part is filled in from the germline J gene. The V call is TRBV7-9, the J call TRBJ2-1, with TRBD2 as a possible D gene (6 bases). Germline lookup yields CDR1 SEHNR and CDR2 FQNEAQ (reference sequence). Trimming stripped 6 bases from V and 8 bases from J, with 17 bases between. The CDR3 is 14 amino acids. The CDR3 sequence: CASREGSVIDEQFF. The sequenced CDR3 bases are TGTGCCAGCAGGGAGGGGTCAGTCATCGATGAG.